This T cell receptor beta chain was captured in a study of T cell changes during pregnancy in multiple sclerosis. Per the germline V gene, CDR1 is MDHEN and CDR2 is SYDVKM. The CDR3 sequence is 14 residues long. Trimming shortened V by 6 bases and J by 4 bases, and 16 bases separated the two germline ends. Method: immunoSEQ multiplex PCR; TCRdb's copy keeps in-frame clones and lacks some. This table holds about 100,000 clones, 91% found once. The sample was peripheral blood, taken in the second trimester of pregnancy. This sequence joins TRBV28 and TRBJ2-7, with D perhaps matching TRBD2 (6 bases). This receptor was obtained from a female donor with multiple sclerosis, enrolled in a pregnancy study. The CDR3 spells CASRGLPPSYEQYF. CDR3 bases: TGTGCCAGCAGAGGACTACCGCCCTCATACGAGCAGTACTTC.